Listed below are T cell receptor beta chains from one sample, sequenced in a study of blood T cell repertoires in COVID-19. TCRdb's table, derived via immunoSEQ multiplex PCR, lists solely in-frame clones and lacks some. The sample shows some 190,000 clones, about 88% of them seen only once. The specimen sequenced was peripheral blood. These receptors were collected from a man younger than 40 with acute or convalescent COVID-19. Both conserved end residues are part of each CDR3. The D gene is left open where the match is weak. Size values are once, few and many counts, or a class for expanded clones, and some rows have none.

clone_size: -; v_call: TRBV2; j_call: TRBJ2-1; d_call: -; cdr3_nt: TGTGCCAGCAGTCTCGTACAGGGAGATAATGAGCAGTTCTTC; cdr3_aa: CASSLVQGDNEQFF
clone_size: -; v_call: TRBV5-1; j_call: TRBJ2-7; d_call: -; cdr3_nt: TGCGCCAGCAGCTTAAACTACTTGTACGAGCAGTACTTC; cdr3_aa: CASSLNYLYEQYF
clone_size: -; v_call: TRBV19; j_call: TRBJ1-4; d_call: -; cdr3_nt: TGTGCCAGTAGTGACAGATCGGAAGCGGGTGAAAAACTGTTTTTT; cdr3_aa: CASSDRSEAGEKLFF
clone_size: few; v_call: TRBV2; j_call: TRBJ2-2; d_call: -; cdr3_nt: TGTGCCAGCAGTGGTCTCAGGGGGGACACCGGGGAGCTGTTTTTT; cdr3_aa: CASSGLRGDTGELFF
clone_size: once; v_call: TRBV27; j_call: TRBJ2-3; d_call: TRBD2; cdr3_nt: TGTGCCAGCAACGAAAGGGCGGGGGGGCCTCGTACGCAGTATTTT; cdr3_aa: CASNERAGGPRTQYF
clone_size: -; v_call: TRBV19; j_call: TRBJ2-5; d_call: -; cdr3_nt: TGTGCCAGTAGTAACTTACAGGCCCTTAGGAAGGAGACCCAGTACTTC; cdr3_aa: CASSNLQALRKETQYF
clone_size: -; v_call: TRBV28; j_call: TRBJ1-5; d_call: -; cdr3_nt: TGTGCCAGCACGGGGACACTTTATAGCAATCAGCCCCAGCATTTT; cdr3_aa: CASTGTLYSNQPQHF
clone_size: -; v_call: TRBV28; j_call: TRBJ1-2; d_call: TRBD1; cdr3_nt: TGTGCCAGCAGCACCTACCGCCCGGGACAGGCGATCTATGGCTACACCTTC; cdr3_aa: CASSTYRPGQAIYGYTF
clone_size: -; v_call: TRBV19; j_call: TRBJ2-1; d_call: TRBD1; cdr3_nt: TGTGCCAGTAGTAGTCCTCCGGGACAGATATACAATGAGCAGTTCTTC; cdr3_aa: CASSSPPGQIYNEQFF
clone_size: -; v_call: TRBV11-2; j_call: TRBJ1-2; d_call: -; cdr3_nt: TGTGCCAGCAGTTTGACAGACTCAGCTAACTATGGCTACACCTTC; cdr3_aa: CASSLTDSANYGYTF
clone_size: -; v_call: TRBV30; j_call: TRBJ2-3; d_call: -; cdr3_nt: TGTGCCTGGAGTCTAGGGGGAAGTAGCACAGATACGCAGTATTTT; cdr3_aa: CAWSLGGSSTDTQYF
clone_size: -; v_call: TRBV4-1; j_call: TRBJ2-1; d_call: -; cdr3_nt: TGCGCCAGCAGCCAAGATGGGGGGACGGGGCAGTTCTTC; cdr3_aa: CASSQDGGTGQFF
clone_size: -; v_call: TRBV28; j_call: TRBJ1-2; d_call: TRBD1; cdr3_nt: TGTGCCAGCAGTTTAAGTGAGGGGGCGACCTTCTTC; cdr3_aa: CASSLSEGATFF
clone_size: -; v_call: TRBV28; j_call: TRBJ1-4; d_call: -; cdr3_nt: TGTGCCAGCAGTTTATTAGAAAAACTGTTTTTT; cdr3_aa: CASSLLEKLFF
clone_size: once; v_call: TRBV7-9; j_call: TRBJ1-2; d_call: -; cdr3_nt: TGTGCCAGCAGCTTCGAAAGGGGGTTAACTAACTATGGCTACACCTTC; cdr3_aa: CASSFERGLTNYGYTF
clone_size: -; v_call: TRBV3-1/TRBV3-2; j_call: TRBJ2-1; d_call: TRBD2; cdr3_nt: TGTGCCAGCAGCCAAGACCAATTCGGGCTAGCGGGGTATAACAATGAGCAGTTCTTC; cdr3_aa: CASSQDQFGLAGYNNEQFF
clone_size: -; v_call: TRBV27; j_call: TRBJ2-1; d_call: -; cdr3_nt: TGTGCCAGCAGTACCCGGCGGGTGAACTACAATGAGCAGTTCTTC; cdr3_aa: CASSTRRVNYNEQFF
clone_size: -; v_call: TRBV4-1; j_call: TRBJ1-1; d_call: TRBD1; cdr3_nt: TGCGCCAGCAGCCCCCAGGGGGGAATGAACACTGAAGCTTTCTTT; cdr3_aa: CASSPQGGMNTEAFF
clone_size: -; v_call: TRBV28; j_call: TRBJ2-2; d_call: TRBD1; cdr3_nt: TGTGCCAGCAGTATTACAGGGGACACCGGGGAGCTGTTTTTT; cdr3_aa: CASSITGDTGELFF
clone_size: -; v_call: TRBV7-9; j_call: TRBJ1-6; d_call: TRBD1; cdr3_nt: TGTGCCAGTGTAGAACAGGGGGCAAGTAATTCACCCCTCCACTTT; cdr3_aa: CASVEQGASNSPLHF